Below, 30 T cell receptor beta chains from the same sample are listed, as sequenced in a study of T cell changes during pregnancy in multiple sclerosis. The repertoire was sequenced with immunoSEQ multiplex PCR; TCRdb's copy has only in-frame clones and lacks some. In the table there are nearly 40,000 clones, about 91% of which are singletons. The sequencing here drew on CD4+ T cells from peripheral blood mononuclear cells, taken in the third trimester of pregnancy. All receptors derive from a female donor with multiple sclerosis, enrolled in a pregnancy study.

The V gene is TRBV19, the J gene TRBJ1-2; TRBD1 might be the D (5 bases). The CDR3 has 14 amino acids. Per the germline V gene, CDR1 is LNHDA and CDR2 is SQIVND (reference sequence). V dropped 4 bases and J dropped 4 bases, with 13 bases sitting between them. The CDR3 spells CASSTERQIYGYTF. For the CDR3, the DNA is TGTGCCAGTAGTACTGAGAGACAGATCTATGGCTACACCTTC. Full variable domain (rest looked up from reference TRBV19 and TRBJ1-2): DGGITQSPKYLFRKEGQNVTLSCEQNLNHDAMYWYRQDPGQGLRLIYYSQIVNDFQKGDIAEGYSVSREKKESFPLTVTSAQKNPTAFYLCASSTERQIYGYTFGSGTRLTVV.

A single count supports this clone. The chain carries TRBV7-9 and TRBJ2-1, with 7 nucleotides matching TRBD2. The germline CDR1 and CDR2 sequences are SEHNR and FQNEAQ (reference sequence). Losses at the gene ends were 6 bases for V and 0 bases for J; bases not matched to a gene: 8. The CDR3 length is 16 residues. CDR3 amino acids: CASSRRGTSSYNEQFF. The CDR3 nucleotides read TGTGCCAGCAGTCGGCGGGGGACTTCCTCCTACAATGAGCAGTTCTTC.

CDR3 in DNA: TGCGCCAGCCGGGGAGACAGGAGCTACGAGCAGTACTTC. Encoded protein: CASRGDRSYEQYF. The genes are TRBV5-1 and TRBJ2-7; tentative D call: TRBD1 (6 bases). Trimming took off 7 bases at V and 3 bases at J, with 14 bases between the two ends. Germline V gives CDR1 SGHRS, CDR2 YFSETQ. CDR3 size: 13 residues. The whole variable domain, filled in from reference TRBV5-1 and TRBJ2-7, reads KAGVTQTPRYLIKTRGQQVTLSCSPISGHRSVSWYQQTPGQGLQFLFEYFSETQRNKGNFPGRFSGRQFSNSRSEMNVSTLELGDSALYLCASRGDRSYEQYFGPGTRLTVT.

The genes are TRBV7-2 and TRBJ1-5; 9 bases are shared with TRBD1. This CDR3 has 16 amino acids. Trimming took 5 bases from V and 1 from J; bases not matched to a gene: 6. Germline CDR1 and CDR2: SGHTA and FQGNSA. The CDR3 DNA sequence: TGTGCCAGCAGCCCGCGGACAGGGGCAAGCAATCAGCCCCAGCATTTT. This sequence encodes CASSPRTGASNQPQHF.

The rearrangement uses TRBV7-2 and TRBJ2-5, with 7 bases aligning to TRBD1. CDR3 length: 14 residues. Trimming removed 6 bases from V and 5 bases from J; junction bases left unmatched: 9. Germline V gene sequence: CDR1 SGHTA, CDR2 FQGNSA. The CDR3 sequence: CASSYRGLYETQYF. The CDR3 nucleotides read TGTGCCAGCAGTTACAGGGGTTTATACGAGACCCAGTACTTC.

This chain links TRBV10-1 with TRBJ1-2; tentatively, D is TRBD1 (5 bases). V gave up 2 bases and J gave up 3 bases, with 7 bases separating them. This CDR3 comprises 13 residues. CDR1 and CDR2 (germline): WNHNN, SYGVQD (reference sequence). The CDR3 DNA reads as TGCGCCAGCAGTGAGGCACAGGACTATGGCTACACCTTC. This gives the protein CASSEAQDYGYTF.

The chain is built from TRBV19 and TRBJ2-5; D might be TRBD1 (6 bases). The germline V and J ends were trimmed by 3 bases and 1 base, with 9 bases remaining between them. The CDR3 is made up of 14 amino acids. Germline-derived CDR1 and CDR2 are LNHDA and SQIVND (reference sequence). The CDR3 loop reads CASSMQGSQETQYF. In nucleotides, the CDR3 is TGTGCCAGTAGTATGCAGGGGTCCCAAGAGACCCAGTACTTC.

This clone was seen once. V and J are TRBV30 and TRBJ2-4; the match to TRBD2 covers 12 bases. The CDR3 covers 14 residues. The junction had 10 bases not matched to a gene; V was cut back by 7 bases and J by 9 bases. The germline CDR1 and CDR2 sequences are GTSNPN and SVGIG (reference sequence). CDR3 sequence reads: CASTLAGGPGIQYF. CDR3 coding DNA: TGTGCCTCAACCCTAGCGGGAGGGCCGGGCATTCAGTACTTC.

J is TRBJ2-7 and V is TRBV30; D is possibly TRBD1 (5 bases). CDR3 length: 11 residues. Germline loops: CDR1 GTSNPN, CDR2 SVGIG (reference sequence). V was trimmed by 2 bases and J by 5 bases, leaving 7 bases between them. The CDR3 nucleotides read TGTGCCTGGAGTATCAGGGACGAGCAGTACTTC. It yields the protein CAWSIRDEQYF.

The chain joins TRBV19 to TRBJ2-1, with D uncertain. The germline V and J ends were trimmed by 5 bases and 7 bases, with 12 bases remaining between them. CDR1 and CDR2 from the germline V gene are LNHDA and SQIVND (reference sequence). The CDR3 covers 13 residues. CDR3 sequence reads: CASSGPGRNEQFF. DNA for the CDR3: TGTGCCAGTAGTGGCCCAGGCAGAAATGAGCAGTTCTTC.

This rearrangement joins TRBV5-1 to TRBJ2-7; D not resolved. This CDR3 comprises 12 residues. CDR1 is SGHRS and CDR2 is YFSETQ in the germline V gene. V dropped 5 bases and J dropped 2 bases, with 8 bases sitting between them. This CDR3 is CASRLDAYEQYF. The CDR3 DNA reads as TGCGCCAGCAGGCTAGACGCCTACGAGCAGTACTTC.

This sequence joins TRBV5-1 and TRBJ2-3; D is possibly TRBD1 (5 bases). The length of the CDR3 is 14 residues. The V gene's germline CDR1 is SGHRS and CDR2 YFSETQ. The V and J ends lost 4 bases and 2 bases respectively, with 11 bases between them. In nucleotides, the CDR3 is TGCGCCAGCAGCCAAATGACAGACACAGATACGCAGTATTTT. This sequence encodes CASSQMTDTDTQYF.

This chain joins TRBV14 and TRBJ2-2; no clear D. Germline CDR1 SGHDN, CDR2 FVKESK. CDR3 size: 16 residues. Trimming left V 4 bases short and J 5 bases short, with 17 bases between. This CDR3 reads CASSPTSRVGTGELFF. CDR3 bases: TGTGCCAGCAGCCCAACCTCCAGAGTCGGGACCGGGGAGCTGTTTTTT.

The sample holds one count of this clone. Here the CDR3 DNA reads TGTGCCAGTAGTATGCAGGGGGCGTTTAGCAATCAGCCCCAGCATTTT. Encoded protein: CASSMQGAFSNQPQHF. This chain joins TRBV19 and TRBJ1-5, with TRBD1 matching 8 bases. Germline values: CDR1 LNHDA, CDR2 SQIVND (reference sequence). V dropped 3 bases and J dropped 0; count of bases not matched to a gene: 4. There are 16 residues in the CDR3. Complete variable domain (other parts from reference TRBV19 and TRBJ1-5): DGGITQSPKYLFRKEGQNVTLSCEQNLNHDAMYWYRQDPGQGLRLIYYSQIVNDFQKGDIAEGYSVSREKKESFPLTVTSAQKNPTAFYLCASSMQGAFSNQPQHFGDGTRLSIL.

CDR3 nucleotides: TGTGCCAGCAGCCCGATGGGCATAATAGACACCATATATTTT. It codes for CASSPMGIIDTIYF. The V and J genes are TRBV7-9 and TRBJ1-3; D not certain. CDR3 length equals 14 residues. Germline V gene data show CDR1 as SEHNR and CDR2 as FQNEAQ (reference sequence). Deletions cut 5 bases from V and 8 bases from J, with 16 bases between.

The chain couples TRBV6-5 to TRBJ1-5; 8 bases fit TRBD1. CDR1 MNHEY and CDR2 SVGAGI come from the germline V gene. The CDR3 is 15 residues long. The ends lost 6 bases at V and 3 bases at J; junction bases unmatched: 7. CDR3 sequence: CASSPGQVDNQPQHF. Written as DNA, the CDR3 is TGTGCCAGCAGCCCGGGACAGGTGGACAATCAGCCCCAGCATTTT.

This clone was counted once. The chain has TRBV27 and TRBJ1-5; D may be TRBD1 (5 bases). V was clipped by 3 bases and J by 2 bases, with 8 bases between them. This CDR3 is 14 amino acids long. CDR1 is MNHEY, CDR2 SMNVEV, per germline (reference sequence). CDR3: CASSLWGGNQPQHF. For the CDR3, the DNA is TGTGCCAGCAGTTTGTGGGGGGGCAATCAGCCCCAGCATTTT.

V gene TRBV6-1 combines with J gene TRBJ2-3, with 12 bases fitting TRBD2. The CDR3 loop spans 17 amino acids. The germline V gene encodes CDR1 MNHNS and CDR2 SASEGT. The J segment lost 6 bases and the V segment lost 4 bases, leaving 11 bases of the junction unmatched. The CDR3: CASSAFLGLAGMDTQYF. The CDR3 DNA sequence: TGTGCCAGCAGTGCGTTCCTAGGACTAGCGGGAATGGATACGCAGTATTTT.

V is TRBV12-5 and J is TRBJ1-4; no firm D call. CDR1 LGHNT and CDR2 FRNRAP come from the germline V gene. The CDR3 length is 12 residues. The germline V and J ends were trimmed by 6 bases and 8 bases, with 10 bases remaining between them. CDR3 bases: TGTGCTAGTGGCCGAGAATACGAAAAACTGTTTTTT. It is translated as CASGREYEKLFF.

The rearrangement links TRBV29-1 to TRBJ2-1; 9 bases match TRBD1. The CDR3 has 14 amino acids. V dropped 6 bases and J dropped 5; count of bases not matched to a gene: 8. Germline V lookup: CDR1 SQVTM, CDR2 ANQGSEA. CDR3 in DNA: TGCAGCGTCGGGATGGGACAGGGAAACAATGAGCAGTTCTTC. It is translated as CSVGMGQGNNEQFF.

This clone occurred a few times. V is TRBV7-9 and J is TRBJ1-1; 9 bases match TRBD1. V shed 4 bases, J shed 5 bases, and the junction held 5 bases outside the gene matches. The germline CDR1 and CDR2 sequences are SEHNR and FQNEAQ (reference sequence). The CDR3 has 14 residues. The CDR3 sequence: CASSSQGAYTEAFF. CDR3 in DNA: TGTGCCAGCAGCTCACAGGGGGCGTATACTGAAGCTTTCTTT.

The chain couples TRBV5-4 to TRBJ2-7; 8 bases fit TRBD1. Germline CDR1 is SGHNT and CDR2 is YYREEE (reference sequence). With V trimmed by 2 bases and J by 4 bases, 5 bases remained unmatched. CDR3 length: 14 amino acids. The CDR3 DNA reads as TGTGCCAGCAGCTTCGGGACAGGAGATTACGAGCAGTACTTC. Amino acids: CASSFGTGDYEQYF.

The rearrangement uses TRBV2 and TRBJ2-1; TRBD2 aligns across 7 bases. Losses at the gene ends were 7 bases for V and 4 bases for J; bases not matched to a gene: 4. CDR1 and CDR2 (germline): SNHLY, FYNNEI. The CDR3 runs to 13 residues. Here the CDR3 reads CASTEGLYNEQFF. DNA for the CDR3: TGTGCCAGCACCGAGGGACTATACAATGAGCAGTTCTTC.

J is TRBJ2-2 and V is TRBV11-2, with 7 bases matching TRBD1. CDR1 SGHAT and CDR2 FQNNGV come from the germline V gene. The CDR3 consists of 17 residues. J lost 5 bases, V lost 5 bases, and 14 bases had no gene match. The CDR3 nucleotides read TGTGCCAGCAGCCTGGGAGCCGTGGGACAGTTAACCGGGGAGCTGTTTTTT. Its protein product is CASSLGAVGQLTGELFF.

Regarding this clone: One junction end does not reproduce the germline sequence, and a read error may be involved. V usage is TRBV7-7 and J usage is TRBJ2-6; TRBD1 might be the D (6 bases). Germline V gene sequence: CDR1 SSHAT, CDR2 FNYEAQ (reference sequence). This CDR3 contains 18 residues. CDR3 nucleotide sequence: TGTGCTAGCAGCTCCGGACAGTCTAGACACTCTGGGGCCAACGTCCTGACTTTC. It yields the protein CASSSGQSRHSGANVLTF.

This clone was seen once. V is TRBV29-1 and J is TRBJ2-1; 7 nucleotides agree with TRBD2. CDR1 is SQVTM and CDR2 is ANQGSEA in the germline V gene. The CDR3 runs 13 residues. Germline trimming cut 6 bases from V and 9 bases from J; bases unmatched to any gene: 11. This chain's CDR3 is CSVRTSVDGEQFF. The CDR3 DNA is TGCAGCGTCCGAACTAGCGTTGATGGTGAGCAGTTCTTC.

The chain recombines TRBV6-6 with TRBJ1-1; possibly TRBD1 for D (6 bases). CDR3 length: 14 residues. Germline V gene sequence: CDR1 MNHNY, CDR2 SVGAGI (reference sequence). Between the trimmed V and J ends, which lost 2 bases and 1 base, there was a span of 8 bases. The DNA for the CDR3 is TGTGCCAGCAGTTACGGGGGCGAGAACACTGAAGCTTTCTTT. Its protein product is CASSYGGENTEAFF.

The chain is built from TRBV4-1 and TRBJ2-7; D is perhaps TRBD2 (6 bases). Trimming removed 4 bases from V and 2 bases from J, with 15 bases in between. Germline V gives CDR1 MGHRA, CDR2 YSYEKL. The CDR3 sequence is 15 residues long. The CDR3 region has the DNA TGCGCCAGCAGCCCCAGCCTCGGGAGCGCCTACGAGCAGTACTTC. Translation: CASSPSLGSAYEQYF.

This clone was found once. This chain uses TRBV6-6 with TRBJ1-5, with unresolved D. Germline V lookup: CDR1 MNHNY, CDR2 SVGAGI (reference sequence). The CDR3 is made up of 13 amino acids. Trimming stripped 2 bases from V and 3 bases from J, with 5 bases between. In DNA, the CDR3 is TGTGCCAGCAGTTACACGGTCAATCAGCCCCAGCATTTT. Translating it yields CASSYTVNQPQHF.

The chain is built from TRBV5-6 and TRBJ1-3; 9 bases are a match to TRBD1. The J segment lost 1 base and the V segment lost 5 bases, leaving 16 bases of the junction unmatched. CDR1 and CDR2 from the germline V gene are SGHDT and YYEEEE. The CDR3 runs 19 residues. This chain's CDR3 is CASRRGTGFFRSSGNTIYF. Written as DNA, the CDR3 is TGTGCCAGCAGGCGCGGGACAGGGTTTTTCAGGTCTTCTGGAAACACCATATATTTT. The variable domain in full, with the rest retrieved from reference TRBV5-6 and TRBJ1-3, is DAGVTQSPTHLIKTRGQQVTLRCSPKSGHDTVSWYQQALGQGPQFIFQYYEEEERQRGNFPDRFSGHQFPNYSSELNVNALLLGDSALYLCASRRGTGFFRSSGNTIYFGEGSWLTVV.